This TCR beta chain was identified during a study of blood T cell repertoires in COVID-19. Study context: Sites across the United States, Italy and Spain contributed samples from acute and convalescent COVID-19. PBMCs, B-cell-depleted T cells, or T cells were the source of the cDNA or gDNA that made up the material.

The CDR3 spans 16 residues. Looked up from germline, CDR1 is KGHSH and CDR2 is LQKENI. V was clipped by 6 bases and J by 4 bases; unmatched bases: 11. Per the original methods: Reference gene primer amplification in the assay estimated nucleated cell counts. The repertoire was sequenced with immunoSEQ multiplex PCR; TCRdb's copy has only in-frame clones and lacks some. D and trimming come from the DNA, and the V and J calls and clone size come from that table. The data hold around 260,000 clones, with 65% to 90% observed a single time. Specimen: peripheral blood. This sequence originates from a man aged 30 to 39 with active or convalescent COVID-19. V usage is TRBV18 and J usage is TRBJ2-3; TRBD2 aligns across 9 bases. The DNA of the CDR3 is TGTGCCAGCTCGCTCAGGCGGGGGGGCCAGGCAGATACGCAGTATTTT. Protein sequence: CASSLRRGGQADTQYF.